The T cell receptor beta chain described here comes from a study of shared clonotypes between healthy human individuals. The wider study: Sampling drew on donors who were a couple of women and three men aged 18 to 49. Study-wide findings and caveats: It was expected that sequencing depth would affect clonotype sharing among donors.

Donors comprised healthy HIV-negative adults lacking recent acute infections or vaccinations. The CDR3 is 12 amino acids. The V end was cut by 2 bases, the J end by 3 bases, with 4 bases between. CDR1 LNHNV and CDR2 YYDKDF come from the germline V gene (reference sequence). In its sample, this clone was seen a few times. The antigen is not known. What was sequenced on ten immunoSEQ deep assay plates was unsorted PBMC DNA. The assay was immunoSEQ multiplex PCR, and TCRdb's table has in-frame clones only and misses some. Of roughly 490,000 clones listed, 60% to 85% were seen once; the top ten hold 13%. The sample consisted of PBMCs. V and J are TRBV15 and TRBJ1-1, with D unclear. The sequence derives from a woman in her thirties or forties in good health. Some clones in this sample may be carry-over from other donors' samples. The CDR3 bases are TGTGCCACCAGCAGAAGGGACACTGAAGCTTTCTTT. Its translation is CATSRRDTEAFF. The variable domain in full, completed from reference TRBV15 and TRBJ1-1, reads DAMVIQNPRYQVTQFGKPVTLSCSQTLNHNVMYWYQQKSSQAPKLLFHYYDKDFNNEADTPDNFQSRRPNTSFCFLDIRSPGLGDTAMYLCATSRRDTEAFFGQGTRLTVV.